This T cell receptor beta chain emerged from a study of T cells in narcolepsy. Study-wide context: Enrolled donors included narcolepsy type 1 or type 2 patients and healthy controls.

Findings and limits, study-wide: Autoreactive clonotypes reportedly recurred in blood of same and different patients, not controls. Same-patient CSF and blood CD4+ T cell clonotypes included HCRT-specific and TRIB2-specific autoreactive ones. In some patient and control memory CD4+ samples, autoreactive clones were absent.

Points on this clone: What it binds is unknown.

The protocol was immunoSEQ multiplex PCR, while the TCRdb copy is restricted to in-frame clones and leaves out a portion. The data show tens of thousands of clones, with about 80% seen just once and 4.2% held by the top ten. The CDR3 has 15 residues. From germline, CDR1 is SNHLY and CDR2 FYNNEI. V gave up 4 bases and J gave up 5 bases, with 17 bases separating them. This receptor was obtained from a human donor in good health. The chain is built from TRBV2 and TRBJ2-5, with D possibly matching TRBD1 (5 bases). The sequencing sample was made of memory (CD45RA-) CD4+ T cells from blood. CDR3 sequence (DNA): TGTGCCAGCAGTGTGCAGGGATCCGCTGGGGAGACCCAGTACTTC. Its protein is CASSVQGSAGETQYF.